This TCR beta chain was captured by sequencing in a study of beta chain features in type 1 diabetes. Germline V gene data show CDR1 as SNHLY and CDR2 as FYNNEI. The CDR3 length is 13 residues. Losses at the gene ends were 8 bases for V and 1 base for J; bases not matched to a gene: 3. Investigators reverse transcribed all isolated RNA, so they sequenced expressed TCRB transcripts. Libraries were prepared by immunoSEQ multiplex PCR; TCRdb keeps only in-frame clonotypes and omits some of them. The top ten clones hold roughly 6.7% of a sample with about 320,000 clones, around 15% of them seen once. Study-wide findings and caveats: Lower insertion and higher deletion counts appeared at VDJ junctions in type 1 diabetes patients.

This clone was detected ten times or more. Its antigen is unknown. This specimen includes other DNA sequences encoding the same CDR3. Sequencing input: central memory CD4+ T cells from blood. This sequence was found in a young man in good health. The rearrangement joins TRBV2 to TRBJ2-7; the match to TRBD2 covers 9 bases. The DNA for the CDR3 is TGTGCCAGCGGGCGGGGGGGGTCCTACGAGCAGTACTTC. This sequence encodes CASGRGGSYEQYF.